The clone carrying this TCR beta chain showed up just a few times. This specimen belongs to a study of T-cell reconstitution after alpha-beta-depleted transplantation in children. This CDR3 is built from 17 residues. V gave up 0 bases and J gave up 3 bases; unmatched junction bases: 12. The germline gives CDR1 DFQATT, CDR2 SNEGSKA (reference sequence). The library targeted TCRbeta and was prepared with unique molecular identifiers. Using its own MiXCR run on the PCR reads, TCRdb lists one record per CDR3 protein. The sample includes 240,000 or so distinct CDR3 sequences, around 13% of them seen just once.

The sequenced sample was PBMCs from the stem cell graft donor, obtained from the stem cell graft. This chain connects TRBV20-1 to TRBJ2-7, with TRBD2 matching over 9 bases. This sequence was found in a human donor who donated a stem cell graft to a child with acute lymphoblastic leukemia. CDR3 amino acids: CSARDLPVGLAHYEQYF. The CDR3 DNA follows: TGCAGTGCTAGAGATTTACCAGTAGGACTAGCGCACTACGAGCAGTACTTC.